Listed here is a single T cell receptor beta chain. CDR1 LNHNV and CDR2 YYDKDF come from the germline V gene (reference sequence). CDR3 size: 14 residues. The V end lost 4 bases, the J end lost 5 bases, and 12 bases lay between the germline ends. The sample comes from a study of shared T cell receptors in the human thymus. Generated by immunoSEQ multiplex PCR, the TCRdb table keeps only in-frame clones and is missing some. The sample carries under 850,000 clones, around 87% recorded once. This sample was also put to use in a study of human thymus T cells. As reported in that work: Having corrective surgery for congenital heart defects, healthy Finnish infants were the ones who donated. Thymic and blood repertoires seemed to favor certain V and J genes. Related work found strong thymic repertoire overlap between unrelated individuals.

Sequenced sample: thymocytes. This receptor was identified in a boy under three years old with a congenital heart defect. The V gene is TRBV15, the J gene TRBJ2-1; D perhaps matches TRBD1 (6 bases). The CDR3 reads CATSIHRDNNEQFF. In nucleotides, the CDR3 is TGTGCCACCAGCATTCACAGGGATAACAATGAGCAGTTCTTC.